The clone carrying this TCR beta chain was observed a few times. This entry belongs to a study of identical twins. V was clipped by 3 bases and J by 4 bases, with 31 bases between them. The CDR3 covers 20 residues. Germline CDR1 LGHDT, CDR2 YNNKEL (reference sequence). TCRdb re-derived calls from the 5' RACE reads in MiXCR, one entry per CDR3 protein. The table lists 230,000 or so distinct CDR3 sequences, about 8% of them singletons, with about 3% in the top ten. This sample also belongs to another study, concerning yellow fever vaccine responses in identical twins.

The receptor was derived from a woman under 30 in good health. This chain uses TRBV3-1 with TRBJ2-7; no firm D call. Source material: CD8+ T cells sorted from blood. CDR3 sequence: CASSHNPQAAGIIPWYEQYF. The DNA of the CDR3 is TGTGCCAGCAGCCACAACCCCCAGGCGGCAGGAATAATCCCATGGTACGAGCAGTACTTC.